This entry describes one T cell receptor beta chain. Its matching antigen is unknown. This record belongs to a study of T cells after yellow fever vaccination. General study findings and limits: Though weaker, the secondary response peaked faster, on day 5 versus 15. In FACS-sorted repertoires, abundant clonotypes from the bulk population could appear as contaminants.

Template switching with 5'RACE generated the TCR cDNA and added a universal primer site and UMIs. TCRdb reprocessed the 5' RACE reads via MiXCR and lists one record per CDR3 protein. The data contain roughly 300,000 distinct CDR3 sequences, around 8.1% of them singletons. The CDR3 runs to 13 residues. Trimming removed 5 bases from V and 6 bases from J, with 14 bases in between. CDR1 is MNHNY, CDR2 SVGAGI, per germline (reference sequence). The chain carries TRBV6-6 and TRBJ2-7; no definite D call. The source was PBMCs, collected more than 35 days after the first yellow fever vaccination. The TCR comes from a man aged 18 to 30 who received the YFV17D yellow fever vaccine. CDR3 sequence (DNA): TGTGCCAGCAGTGGCCCAACGGGTGGCGAGCAGTACGTC. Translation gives CASSGPTGGEQYV.